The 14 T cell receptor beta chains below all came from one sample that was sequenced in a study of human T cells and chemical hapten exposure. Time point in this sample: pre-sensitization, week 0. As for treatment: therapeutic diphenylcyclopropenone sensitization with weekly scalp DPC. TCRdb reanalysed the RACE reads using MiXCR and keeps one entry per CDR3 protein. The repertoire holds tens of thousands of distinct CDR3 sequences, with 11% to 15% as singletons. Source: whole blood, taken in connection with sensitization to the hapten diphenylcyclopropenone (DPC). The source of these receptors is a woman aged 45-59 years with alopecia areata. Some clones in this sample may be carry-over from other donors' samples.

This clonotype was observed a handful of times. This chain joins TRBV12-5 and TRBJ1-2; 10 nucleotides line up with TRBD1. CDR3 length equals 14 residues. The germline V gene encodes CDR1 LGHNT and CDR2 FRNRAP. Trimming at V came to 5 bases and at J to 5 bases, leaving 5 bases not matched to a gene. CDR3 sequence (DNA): TGTGCTAGTGGTACCGGGACAGGGGTTTATGGCTACACCTTC. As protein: CASGTGTGVYGYTF.

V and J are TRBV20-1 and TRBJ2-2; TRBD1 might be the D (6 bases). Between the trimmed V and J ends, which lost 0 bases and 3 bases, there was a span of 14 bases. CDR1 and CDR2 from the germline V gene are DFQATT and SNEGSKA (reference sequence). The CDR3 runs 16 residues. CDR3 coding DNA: TGCAGTGCTAGAGATACGGGACATCTTGACACCGGGGAGCTGTTTTTT. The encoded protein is CSARDTGHLDTGELFF.

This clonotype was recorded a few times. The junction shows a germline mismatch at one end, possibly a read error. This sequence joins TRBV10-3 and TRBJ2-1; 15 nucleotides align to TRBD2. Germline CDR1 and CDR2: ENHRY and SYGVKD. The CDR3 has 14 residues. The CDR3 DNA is TGTGCCATCAGTGACGGGACTAGCGGGAGGTACCTGGACTTC. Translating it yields CAISDGTSGRYLDF.

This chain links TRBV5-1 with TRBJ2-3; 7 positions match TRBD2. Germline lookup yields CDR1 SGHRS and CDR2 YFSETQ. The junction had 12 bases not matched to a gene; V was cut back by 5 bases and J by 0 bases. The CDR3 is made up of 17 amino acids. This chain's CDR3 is CASRQTFSGLSTDTQYF. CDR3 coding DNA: TGCGCCAGCAGACAAACCTTTAGCGGGCTAAGCACAGATACGCAGTATTTT.

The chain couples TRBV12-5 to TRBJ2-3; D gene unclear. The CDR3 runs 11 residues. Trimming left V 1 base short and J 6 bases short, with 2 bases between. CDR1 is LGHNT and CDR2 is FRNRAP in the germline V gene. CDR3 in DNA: TGTGCTAGTGGTTTGGGTGATACGCAGTATTTT. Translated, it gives CASGLGDTQYF. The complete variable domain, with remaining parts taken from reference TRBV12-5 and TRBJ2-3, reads DARVTQTPRHKVTEMGQEVTMRCQPILGHNTVFWYRQTMMQGLELLAYFRNRAPLDDSGMPKDRFSAEMPDATLATLKIQPSEPRDSAVYFCASGLGDTQYFGPGTRLTVL.

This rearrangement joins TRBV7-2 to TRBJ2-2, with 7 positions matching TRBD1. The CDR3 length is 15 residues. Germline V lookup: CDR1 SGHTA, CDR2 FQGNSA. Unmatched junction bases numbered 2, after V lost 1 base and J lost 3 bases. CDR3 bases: TGTGCCAGCAGCTTAGTGACAGGGCACACCGGGGAGCTGTTTTTT. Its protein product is CASSLVTGHTGELFF.

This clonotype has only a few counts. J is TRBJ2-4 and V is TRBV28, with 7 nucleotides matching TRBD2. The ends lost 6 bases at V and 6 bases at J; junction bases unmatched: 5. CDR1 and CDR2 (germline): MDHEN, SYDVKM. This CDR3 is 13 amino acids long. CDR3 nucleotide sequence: TGTGCCAGCAGAGACGGCGGGGGAAACATTCAGTACTTC. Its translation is CASRDGGGNIQYF.

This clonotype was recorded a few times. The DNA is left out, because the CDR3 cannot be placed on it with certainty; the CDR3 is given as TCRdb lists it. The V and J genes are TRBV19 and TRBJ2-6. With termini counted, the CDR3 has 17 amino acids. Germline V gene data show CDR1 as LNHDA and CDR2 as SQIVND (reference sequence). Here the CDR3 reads CASSISVQGSGANVLTF.

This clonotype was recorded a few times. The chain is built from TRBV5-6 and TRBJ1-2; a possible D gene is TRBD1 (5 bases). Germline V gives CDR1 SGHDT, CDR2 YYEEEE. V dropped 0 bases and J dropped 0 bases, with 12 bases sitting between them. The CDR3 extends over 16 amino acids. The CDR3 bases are TGTGCCAGCAGCTTGGATTGGGGGGAAGCTAACTATGGCTACACCTTC. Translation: CASSLDWGEANYGYTF. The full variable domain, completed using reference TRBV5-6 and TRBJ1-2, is DAGVTQSPTHLIKTRGQQVTLRCSPKSGHDTVSWYQQALGQGPQFIFQYYEEEERQRGNFPDRFSGHQFPNYSSELNVNALLLGDSALYLCASSLDWGEANYGYTFGSGTRLTVV.

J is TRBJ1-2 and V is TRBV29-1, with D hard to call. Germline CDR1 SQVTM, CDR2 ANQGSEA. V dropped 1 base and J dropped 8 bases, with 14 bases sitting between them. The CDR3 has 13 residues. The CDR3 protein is CSVEVWGGRGYTF. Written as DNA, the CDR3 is TGCAGCGTTGAAGTTTGGGGAGGAAGGGGCTACACCTTC.

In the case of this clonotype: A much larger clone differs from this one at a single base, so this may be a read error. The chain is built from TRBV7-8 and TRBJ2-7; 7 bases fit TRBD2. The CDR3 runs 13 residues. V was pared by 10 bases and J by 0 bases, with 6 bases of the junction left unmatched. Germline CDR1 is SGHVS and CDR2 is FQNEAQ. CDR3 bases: TGTGCCAACACAGCGGGGTTCTCCTACGAGCAGTACTTC. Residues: CANTAGFSYEQYF. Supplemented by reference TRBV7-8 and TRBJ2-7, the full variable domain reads GAGVSQSPRYKVAKRGQDVALRCDPISGHVSLFWYQQALGQGPEFLTYFQNEAQLDKSGLPSDRFFAERPEGSVSTLKIQRTQQEDSAVYLCANTAGFSYEQYFGPGTRLTVT.

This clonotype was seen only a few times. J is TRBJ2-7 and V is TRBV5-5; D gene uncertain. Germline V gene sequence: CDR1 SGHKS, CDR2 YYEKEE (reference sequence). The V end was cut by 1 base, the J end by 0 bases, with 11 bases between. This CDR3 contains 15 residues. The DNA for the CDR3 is TGTGCCAGCAGCTTGAACCCAGAAATCTCCTACGAGCAGTACTTC. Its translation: CASSLNPEISYEQYF.

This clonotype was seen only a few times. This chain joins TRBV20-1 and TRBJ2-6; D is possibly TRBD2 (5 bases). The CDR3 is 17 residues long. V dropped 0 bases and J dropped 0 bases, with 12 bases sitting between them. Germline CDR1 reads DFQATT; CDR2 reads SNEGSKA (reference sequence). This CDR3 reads CSARDRQRVSGANVLTF. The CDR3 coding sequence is TGCAGTGCTAGAGATCGTCAGAGGGTCTCTGGGGCCAACGTCCTGACTTTC.

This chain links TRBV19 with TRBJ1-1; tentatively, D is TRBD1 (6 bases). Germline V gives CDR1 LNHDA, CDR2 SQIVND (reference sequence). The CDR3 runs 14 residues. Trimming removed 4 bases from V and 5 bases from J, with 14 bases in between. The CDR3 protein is CASSTQNRVTEAFF. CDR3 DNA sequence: TGTGCCAGTAGTACCCAGAACAGGGTGACTGAAGCTTTCTTT. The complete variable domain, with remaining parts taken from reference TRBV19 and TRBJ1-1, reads DGGITQSPKYLFRKEGQNVTLSCEQNLNHDAMYWYRQDPGQGLRLIYYSQIVNDFQKGDIAEGYSVSREKKESFPLTVTSAQKNPTAFYLCASSTQNRVTEAFFGQGTRLTVV.